These 8 T cell receptor beta chains originate from one sample sequenced in a study of regulatory T cells in long-lasting Graves disease (dated by TCRdb to about 2021). Explained via the paper, the time point label denotes: newly diagnosed GD, antithyroid drugs for less than 3 months. For both TCR sequencing and RNA sequencing, RNA was extracted from PBMCs using TRIzol. The library relied on multiplex PCR. Sequencer: Illumina HiSeq 4000. CDR3 regions were amplified by Arm-PCR with iRepertoire HTBI primers to construct TCR beta libraries. In TCRdb, the public reads were trimmed at Q25 with fastp and aligned with MiXCR, with productive beta chains retained. CDR3 protein sequences are deduplicated, and each keeps its most common genes and DNA. Present in this sample are roughly 250,000 distinct CDR3 sequences, roughly 18% of which were seen just once. 12% to 15% of the sample is held by the ten biggest clonotypes.

These sequences were also reported in another study, on T cells in Graves' hyperthyroidism and ophthalmopathy.

The sample here was peripheral blood mononuclear cells (PBMCs), taken at new diagnosis, from a patient treated with antithyroid drugs. These receptors all come from a woman in her twenties or thirties with Graves disease. Donor details come from another sample of the same person, matched by shared clones.

J is TRBJ1-2 and V is TRBV7-9, with D possibly matching TRBD1 (6 bases). V was clipped by 4 bases and J by 5 bases, with 17 bases between them. The CDR3 is 15 amino acids. The V gene's germline CDR1 is SEHNR and CDR2 FQNEAQ (reference sequence). The CDR3 coding sequence is TGTGCCAGCAGCTCCAATTGGGGGGCTGAATATGGCTACACCTTC. The encoded protein is CASSSNWGAEYGYTF.

The table lists this clonotype with a few counts. A read error may account for a junction end that differs from germline. The chain combines TRBV27 with TRBJ2-1; TRBD1 matches at 9 bases. CDR3 length: 15 amino acids. Germline V gene data show CDR1 as MNHEY and CDR2 as SMNVEV (reference sequence). CDR3 loop: CASSPPGTGSNEQSF. CDR3 nucleotides: TGTGCCAGCAGCCCCCCCGGGACAGGGAGCAATGAGCAGTCCTTC.

This clonotype showed up many times. V gene TRBV7-9 combines with J gene TRBJ1-4, with D hard to call. The V gene lost 2 bases and the J gene lost 7 bases, with 8 bases spanning the gap. CDR3 size: 13 residues. The germline gives CDR1 SEHNR, CDR2 FQNEAQ (reference sequence). The CDR3 DNA sequence: TGTGCCAGCAGCTTATCCCTGAGTGAAAAACTGTTTTTT. Amino acid sequence: CASSLSLSEKLFF.

This clonotype was counted ten times or more. The V call is TRBV27, the J call TRBJ1-5; the D gene is possibly TRBD1 (6 bases). The CDR3 totals 16 residues. Germline values: CDR1 MNHEY, CDR2 SMNVEV (reference sequence). The V end was cut by 6 bases, the J end by 4 bases, with 19 bases between. CDR3 DNA: TGTGCCAGCAGCACGTTTGGGGGGGCTTGGAATCAGCCCCAGCATTTT. Amino acid sequence: CASSTFGGAWNQPQHF.

The count of this clonotype is one. This CDR3 is CASLRITQETQYF. The CDR3 DNA reads TGTGCCAGCCTAAGGATTACACAAGAGACCCAGTACTTC. The chain uses TRBV6-1 and TRBJ2-5; D gene uncertain. Germline V gene lookup returns CDR1 MNHNS and CDR2 SASEGT. V was trimmed by 8 bases and J by 2 bases, leaving 12 bases between them. The CDR3 loop spans 13 amino acids.

In its sample, this clonotype was seen many times. The V call is TRBV29-1, the J call TRBJ1-1, with no clear D. The V end was cut by 4 bases, the J end by 7 bases, with 16 bases between. CDR3 length equals 13 residues. CDR1 SQVTM and CDR2 ANQGSEA come from the germline V gene. CDR3 region: CSVGRMAGDEAFF. The CDR3 DNA follows: TGCAGCGTTGGTAGGATGGCTGGAGATGAAGCTTTCTTT.

This clonotype was recorded at least ten times. Mismatch with germline at one junction end may stem from a read error. V is TRBV7-2 and J is TRBJ2-5; 7 bases match TRBD2. CDR1 is SGHTA, CDR2 FQGNSA, per germline. CDR3 length: 15 amino acids. CDR3 residues: CASSLERTSQGTQYF. The CDR3 DNA reads as TGTGCCAGCAGCTTAGAACGGACTAGTCAAGGGACCCAGTACTTC.

There are many counts of this clonotype. The J gene is TRBJ2-1, the V gene TRBV5-1, with TRBD1 as a possible D gene (6 bases). Germline V CDR1 and CDR2: SGHRS, YFSETQ. This CDR3 comprises 12 residues. Trimming took off 2 bases at V and 9 bases at J, with 9 bases between the two ends. In DNA, the CDR3 is TGCGCCAGCAGCTTAAGGGGGAGTGAGCAGTTCTTC. Translating gives CASSLRGSEQFF.